The entry below describes one T cell receptor beta chain. The antigen remains unidentified. CDR3 size: 14 residues. Germline CDR1 reads ENHRY; CDR2 reads SYGVKD. The V segment lost 2 bases and the J segment 5 bases; nucleotides outside the gene matches: 0. Only in-frame clones appear in the TCRdb table, and some are missing; sequencing was by immunoSEQ multiplex PCR. This table holds about 2.4 million clones, around nine tenths found once. This sample stems from a study of shared clonotypes between healthy human individuals. Overall study: Ranging from 18 to 49 in age, donors were two women and a few men.

The donor population consisted of healthy HIV-negative adults with no recent acute infections or vaccinations. Findings and limits, study-wide: Larger estimated richness was generally recorded for naive subsets relative to memory subsets. Only a few donors were included, so the genetic and exposure-history diversity represented was limited.

Sequencing input: naive CD4+ T cells sorted from blood. Subset defined: CD45RA+ positively selected. This rearrangement joins TRBV10-3 to TRBJ1-5; 10 bases are shared with TRBD1. The TCR comes from a man aged 18 to 29 in good health. The CDR3 region is CAISEDRGHQPQHF. CDR3 bases: TGTGCCATCAGTGAGGACAGGGGGCATCAGCCCCAGCATTTT.